Reported below is one T cell receptor (beta chain). The conserved closing phenylalanine or tryptophan is absent in this CDR3, likely reflecting a read error. Because the CDR3's place on the DNA is in doubt, the DNA is left out and the CDR3 is given as listed by TCRdb. Germline V lookup: CDR1 SGHTA, CDR2 FQGNSA. The CDR3 region is 14 residues in length, termini included. Participants were placed into cohorts based on the clinical history they reported. The sample is drawn from a study of blood T cell repertoires in COVID-19. Some clones are missing from TCRdb's copy, which holds only in-frame ones; the method was immunoSEQ multiplex PCR. The sample gives about 210,000 clones, approximately 75% of which show up once; about 9.3% is in the top ten.

Material for sequencing was PBMCs or T cells enriched from blood (not recorded which). The V call is TRBV7-2, the J call TRBJ1-2; the table assigns TRBD1, which was not confirmed against the DNA. This receptor was obtained from a man aged 35 to 55 who had recovered from COVID-19. CDR3 loop: CASSLIGGGGGTVY.